Listed below are T cell receptor beta chains from one sample, sequenced in a study of early T cells in non-severe SARS-CoV-2 infection. MiXCR, applied by TCRdb to the 5' RACE reads, yields one record per CDR3 protein. The repertoire holds tens of thousands of distinct CDR3 sequences, with about an eighth as singletons. Sequenced: whole blood. The origin of the receptors is an adult who was a healthcare worker with PCR-confirmed SARS-CoV-2 infection or an uninfected control (not recorded which). The CDR3 runs from the conserved cysteine through the conserved F or W. The D gene is left open where the match is weak. Expanded clones get a size class; other rows say once, few or many, or leave the size out.

v_call	d_call	clone_size	j_call	cdr3_nt	cdr3_aa
TRBV12-3/TRBV12-4	NA	few	TRBJ1-3	TGTGCCAGCAGCCCCAGGACTGGAAACACCATATATTTT	CASSPRTGNTIYF
TRBV6-4	TRBD1	many	TRBJ1-1	TGTGCCAGCAGATCCGGGACAGGCTATGGGGACACTGAAGCTTTCTTT	CASRSGTGYGDTEAFF
TRBV7-2	NA	few	TRBJ2-7	TGTGCCAGCAGCCGGGACATTACTTCCTACGAGCAGTACTTC	CASSRDITSYEQYF
TRBV5-1	TRBD2	NA	TRBJ2-1	TGCGCCAGCAGCCCCCTCCGGACTAGCGGGGGCCATGAGCAGTTCTTC	CASSPLRTSGGHEQFF
TRBV11-2	TRBD1	NA	TRBJ2-2	TGTGCCAGCAGCCCTTCGACAGGGAAGGACACCGGGGAGCTGTTTTTT	CASSPSTGKDTGELFF
TRBV7-9	TRBD1	NA	TRBJ2-7	TGTGCCAGCAGCTTCCGGGACAGGGCTTGGGAGCAGTACTTC	CASSFRDRAWEQYF
TRBV6-1	NA	NA	TRBJ1-2	TGTGCCAGCAGGCCCCCATGGGGGTTGGACTATGGCTACACCTTC	CASRPPWGLDYGYTF
TRBV6-2/TRBV6-3	NA	NA	TRBJ1-1	TGTGCCAGCAGTTATCAGTGGCGACAGAACACTGAAGCTTTCTTT	CASSYQWRQNTEAFF
TRBV6-4	NA	few	TRBJ2-5	TGTGCCAGCTGTGGGACCCAGTACTTC	CASCGTQYF
TRBV11-2	NA	few	TRBJ2-4	TGTGCCAGCAGCTCCGGGGCGTTCCTAAACATTCAGTACTTC	CASSSGAFLNIQYF
TRBV29-1	NA	many	TRBJ1-2	TGCAGCGTTGTGAGGGACACAGGCTACACCTTC	CSVVRDTGYTF
TRBV6-1	NA	many	TRBJ1-6	TGTGCCAGCAGTGAAGCGGGCTCCTCCTATAATTCACCCCTCCACTTT	CASSEAGSSYNSPLHF
TRBV5-1	NA	NA	TRBJ2-5	TGCGCCAGCAGCTTCTCGACCCTGGAGACCCAGTACTTC	CASSFSTLETQYF
TRBV7-7	TRBD2	NA	TRBJ2-1	TGTGCCAGCAGCTTATCTACTAGCGAATCGTTCAATGAGCAGTTCTTC	CASSLSTSESFNEQFF
TRBV4-2	NA	NA	TRBJ2-2	TGTGCCAGCAGCCAAGGTCCAGGCGCCGGGGAGCTGTTTTTT	CASSQGPGAGELFF
TRBV29-1	TRBD1	many	TRBJ1-1	TGCAGCGTTGAACCCGGGACAGGACGAACTGAAGCTTTCTTT	CSVEPGTGRTEAFF
TRBV7-9	NA	NA	TRBJ1-1	TGTGCCAGCAGCGGTGGTTTGGGGAACACTGAAGCTTTCTTT	CASSGGLGNTEAFF
TRBV7-8	TRBD1	few	TRBJ1-2	TGTGCCAGCAGTCAGGGGGGTAACTATGGCTACACCTTC	CASSQGGNYGYTF
TRBV6-5	TRBD1	NA	TRBJ1-4	TGTGCCAGCAGTGGACAGGGGGTGAATGAAAAACTGTTTTTT	CASSGQGVNEKLFF
TRBV29-1	NA	NA	TRBJ2-5	TGCAGCGCAGTGGGACAAGAGACCCAGTACTTC	CSAVGQETQYF
TRBV29-1	NA	NA	TRBJ1-2	TGCAGCGTTGAAGATCGACAGGCTGCTTGGATCGGAACTGGCTACACCTTC	CSVEDRQAAWIGTGYTF
TRBV11-2	NA	NA	TRBJ2-7	TGTGCCAGCAGCCCACAGGGTATATACGAGCAGTACTTC	CASSPQGIYEQYF
TRBV14	NA	NA	TRBJ1-1	TGTGCCAGCAGCCAAGGTGACAGGTACTACACTGAAGCTTTCTTT	CASSQGDRYYTEAFF
TRBV12-3/TRBV12-4	NA	NA	TRBJ1-1	TGTGCCAGCAGTTTACAGGGATTGAACACTGAAGCTTTCTTT	CASSLQGLNTEAFF
TRBV27	TRBD2	NA	TRBJ2-2	TGTGCCAGCAGAAACCAAGCGGGGGCGACCACCGGGGAGCTGTTTTTT	CASRNQAGATTGELFF
TRBV5-1	NA	NA	TRBJ1-3	TGCGCCAGCAGCTTGATAGGTAACTCTGGAAACACCATATATTTT	CASSLIGNSGNTIYF
TRBV7-8	NA	NA	TRBJ2-2	TGTGCCAGCAGCTTCCTCCAGGCGAACACCGGGGAGCTGTTTTTT	CASSFLQANTGELFF
TRBV12-3/TRBV12-4	NA	many	TRBJ1-5	TGTGCCAGCAGTTTCTTATCCGGGGTTCAGCCCCAGCATTTT	CASSFLSGVQPQHF
TRBV7-3	TRBD1	many	TRBJ1-6	TGTGCCAGCTCGACCGGGACAGGCTATAATTCACCCCTCCACTTT	CASSTGTGYNSPLHF
TRBV27	NA	NA	TRBJ1-5	TGTGCCAGCAGTTTGAGAGGGGGGACCAATCAGCCCCAGCATTTT	CASSLRGGTNQPQHF
TRBV5-1	NA	few	TRBJ1-1	TGCGCCAGCAGCCCCTCTCCCAGCGGGCTTATGAACACTGAAGCTTTCTTT	CASSPSPSGLMNTEAFF
TRBV19	TRBD2	NA	TRBJ2-1	TGTGCCAGTAGACCCCGGGGGAGGGGCAATGAGCAGTTCTTC	CASRPRGRGNEQFF
TRBV18	TRBD2	NA	TRBJ2-3	TGTGCCAGCTCACCACGGCCACTAGCGGGGGGGACGACAGATACGCAGTATTTT	CASSPRPLAGGTTDTQYF
TRBV7-9	NA	few	TRBJ2-3	TGTGCCAGCAGCCGAGGACAAGTCACAGATACGCAGTATTTT	CASSRGQVTDTQYF
TRBV11-2	NA	NA	TRBJ2-7	TGTGCCAGCAGCATCGACAGGACCTACGAGCAGTACTTC	CASSIDRTYEQYF
TRBV5-5	TRBD1	few	TRBJ2-3	TGTGCCAGCAGCCCGGGACAGGGTCCAGGCACAGATACGCAGTATTTT	CASSPGQGPGTDTQYF
TRBV19	TRBD2	many	TRBJ2-4	TGTGCCACAAATCCGGGGGGAAACATTCAGTACTTC	CATNPGGNIQYF
TRBV29-1	NA	NA	TRBJ2-1	TGCAGCGTTGGCCACACCCTCCTTCACAATGAGCAGTTCTTC	CSVGHTLLHNEQFF
TRBV6-2/TRBV6-3	TRBD1	NA	TRBJ2-7	TGTGCCAGCACCCAGGACAGGATTGTATACGAGCAGTACTTC	CASTQDRIVYEQYF
TRBV5-1	NA	few	TRBJ2-1	TGCGCCAGCAGCCCTCAGTGGAATGAGCAGTTCTTC	CASSPQWNEQFF
TRBV12-5	NA	NA	TRBJ2-2	TGTGCTAGTGGTTTGGGACTCAACACCGGGGAGCTGTTTTTT	CASGLGLNTGELFF
TRBV3-1	TRBD1	few	TRBJ2-5	TGTGCCAGCAGCCAAATATTTGGGACAGGGGGCTTGGAGACCCAGTACTTC	CASSQIFGTGGLETQYF
TRBV12-3/TRBV12-4	NA	NA	TRBJ1-2	TGTGCCAGCAGTTCCGCCGGGAACTATGGCTACACCTTC	CASSSAGNYGYTF
TRBV7-9	NA	many	TRBJ1-6	TGTGCCAGCAGCCAGGGACCCGGCAGCGATAATTCACCCCTCCACTTT	CASSQGPGSDNSPLHF
TRBV14	NA	NA	TRBJ2-3	TGTGCCAGCAGCCAAGTTAACGGTGGTACGCAGTATTTT	CASSQVNGGTQYF
TRBV6-5	NA	many	TRBJ1-6	TGTGCCAGCAGCCCCGAGTGGGGGAAGGCTTCACCCCTCCACTTT	CASSPEWGKASPLHF
TRBV7-3	NA	once	TRBJ1-3	TGTGCCAGCAGCCCGCAACCCCAGGGGTCTGGAAACACCATATATTTT	CASSPQPQGSGNTIYF
TRBV7-8	NA	NA	TRBJ1-4	TGTGCCAGCAGCCTTGTAGGGGGTTCCGCAACTAATGAAAAACTGTTTTTT	CASSLVGGSATNEKLFF
TRBV10-1	TRBD1	NA	TRBJ1-3	TGCGCCAGCCCCGGGACAGGGGGCTCTGGAAACACCATATATTTT	CASPGTGGSGNTIYF
TRBV6-5	NA	few	TRBJ2-5	TGTGCCAGCAAGGGGACACAGACCCAGTACTTC	CASKGTQTQYF
TRBV6-1	NA	NA	TRBJ1-3	TGTGCCAGCAGTGAAACAGCCGGCTCTGGAAACACCATATATTTT	CASSETAGSGNTIYF
TRBV15	NA	many	TRBJ1-3	TGTGCCACCAGCAGAGAGTGGGTTGGGTCTGGAAACACCATATATTTT	CATSREWVGSGNTIYF
TRBV29-1	TRBD1	NA	TRBJ1-3	TGCAGCGGATCTCGGACAGGACACTCTGGAAACACCATATATTTT	CSGSRTGHSGNTIYF
TRBV15	NA	NA	TRBJ2-3	TGTGCCACCAGCAAGACAGATACGCAGTATTTT	CATSKTDTQYF
TRBV5-6	NA	NA	TRBJ2-3	TGTGCCAGCAGCTTGGGTGGGGGCGCAGATACGCAGTATTTT	CASSLGGGADTQYF
TRBV29-1	NA	many	TRBJ2-1	TGCAGCGTTGAAGATCTGGGTCAGACCCGGGATGAGCAGTTCTTC	CSVEDLGQTRDEQFF
TRBV11-2	NA	NA	TRBJ1-1	TGTGCCAGCAGCTTGAAGGGTAGCACTGAAGCTTTCTTT	CASSLKGSTEAFF